This entry lists 23 T cell receptor beta chains sequenced from one sample in a study. Cells sorted as Tregs were CD4+, CD25+ and CD127-/low. TCRdb re-derived calls from the 5' RACE reads in MiXCR, one entry per CDR3 protein. The sample lists approximately 60,000 distinct CDR3 sequences; more than 20% were seen once. Sequencing was performed on tumor-infiltrating Tregs sorted from the breast tumor. Receptors were obtained from a female donor with breast cancer.

This clonotype was seen repeatedly, ten times or more. The chain uses TRBV5-1 and TRBJ2-1; D is possibly TRBD1 or TRBD2 (6 bases each). The CDR3 runs 14 residues. CDR1 and CDR2 from the germline V gene are SGHRS and YFSETQ. Trimming shortened V by 3 bases and J by 10 bases, and 17 bases separated the two germline ends. CDR3 coding DNA: TGCGCCAGCAGCTGGTTCGGGGGCAGTGGCGAGCAGTTCTTC. This translates into CASSWFGGSGEQFF.

This clonotype was seen repeatedly, ten times or more. V and J are TRBV7-2 and TRBJ2-5; 7 bases are a match to TRBD1. CDR3 size: 15 residues. Germline values: CDR1 SGHTA, CDR2 FQGNSA. J gave up 3 bases and V 5 bases, and 9 bases lay outside the gene matches. The CDR3 reads CASSTYTGQEETQYF. CDR3 DNA sequence: TGTGCCAGCAGCACATATACCGGACAGGAAGAGACCCAGTACTTC.

This clonotype was counted at least ten times. V and J are TRBV6-1 and TRBJ2-1, with 12 bases identical to TRBD1. V dropped 5 bases and J dropped 8; count of bases not matched to a gene: 19. Germline CDR1 and CDR2: MNHNS and SASEGT. CDR3 size: 19 residues. The CDR3 sequence: CASSPSPPGGTGGLDEQFF. In DNA form, the CDR3 reads TGTGCCAGCAGTCCCAGCCCCCCTGGGGGGACAGGGGGCTTAGATGAGCAGTTCTTC.

Only a few counts were recorded for this clonotype. The gene calls are TRBV20-1 and TRBJ1-1; TRBD1 agrees at 7 bases. This CDR3 has 14 residues. The V segment lost 4 bases and the J segment 1 base; nucleotides outside the gene matches: 6. CDR1 is DFQATT, CDR2 SNEGSKA, per germline (reference sequence). This CDR3 reads CSAKGAAGNTEAFF. DNA of the CDR3: TGCAGTGCTAAGGGGGCAGCTGGGAACACTGAAGCTTTCTTT.

This clonotype was recorded many times. J is TRBJ1-2 and V is TRBV7-2, with D maybe TRBD1 (6 bases). The CDR3 is 15 residues long. V was pared by 2 bases and J by 4 bases, with 14 bases between. Germline V gene lookup returns CDR1 SGHTA and CDR2 FQGNSA. CDR3 nucleotides: TGTGCCAGCAGCTTAAATTCAGGGGCCAGCTATGGCTACACCTTC. Its protein product is CASSLNSGASYGYTF.

The chain recombines TRBV6-5 with TRBJ1-6; D remains unclear. The ends were cut back, 2 bases at V and 4 bases at J, with 9 bases in the middle. Germline V gives CDR1 MNHEY, CDR2 SVGAGI. The length of the CDR3 is 15 residues. The CDR3 region has the DNA TGTGCCAGCAGTTACGCGCAAACGTATAATTCACCCCTCCACTTT. This encodes CASSYAQTYNSPLHF.

This clonotype has a single count. The CDR3 does not end in the conserved phenylalanine or tryptophan, so this is likely a read error. The chain employs TRBV20-1 and TRBJ1-1; 9 positions agree with TRBD1. The V gene's germline CDR1 is DFQATT and CDR2 SNEGSKA (reference sequence). CDR3 length equals 13 residues. The ends lost 3 bases at V and 9 bases at J; junction bases unmatched: 8. In nucleotides, the CDR3 is TGCAGTGCTAGGGATGGACAGGGGAACCAAGCTTTCATT. Translating gives CSARDGQGNQAFI.

This clonotype turned up a few times. V is TRBV18 and J is TRBJ1-2; D remains unclear. This CDR3 is 14 amino acids long. Germline values: CDR1 KGHSH, CDR2 LQKENI. The V end was cut by 6 bases, the J end by 4 bases, with 15 bases between. The DNA for the CDR3 is TGTGCCAGCTCGGACCCCGGCGATCCCTATGGCTACACCTTC. This sequence encodes CASSDPGDPYGYTF.

This clonotype has only a few counts. The chain joins TRBV29-1 to TRBJ2-1; no firm D call. Deletions cut 4 bases from V and 6 bases from J, with 16 bases between. This CDR3 has 14 residues. Germline CDR1 reads SQVTM; CDR2 reads ANQGSEA. CDR3 region: CSVVSQYRFNEQFF. The DNA of the CDR3 is TGCAGCGTTGTCAGTCAGTATAGGTTCAATGAGCAGTTCTTC.

This clonotype has at least ten counts. The rearrangement uses TRBV4-1 and TRBJ1-5; tentatively, D is TRBD1 (5 bases). The germline V and J ends were trimmed by 4 bases and 5 bases, with 12 bases remaining between them. Germline assignment: CDR1 MGHRA and CDR2 YSYEKL. CDR3 length: 14 residues. The CDR3 DNA follows: TGCGCCAGCAGCCTCGGGGGGAACCATCAGCCCCAGCATTTT. Translating gives CASSLGGNHQPQHF.

This clonotype was detected only a few times. The chain recombines TRBV4-1 with TRBJ2-3, with TRBD2 identical over 8 bases. Germline V lookup: CDR1 MGHRA, CDR2 YSYEKL. The CDR3 extends over 17 amino acids. V gave up 4 bases and J gave up 1 base; unmatched junction bases: 10. CDR3 in amino acids: CASSLILTREGTDTQYF. Here the CDR3 DNA reads TGCGCCAGCAGCCTAATACTTACGCGGGAGGGCACAGATACGCAGTATTTT.

This clonotype was counted only a few times. The rearrangement links TRBV29-1 to TRBJ1-4, with unresolved D. V was cut by 4 bases and J by 4 bases, with 10 bases left in between. CDR3 length equals 13 residues. Germline V CDR1 and CDR2: SQVTM, ANQGSEA. The CDR3 loop reads CSVVSGFNEKLFF. The CDR3 DNA sequence: TGCAGCGTTGTTTCGGGGTTTAATGAAAAACTGTTTTTT.

This clonotype was counted between two and nine times. The rearrangement links TRBV11-3 to TRBJ2-7; the D gene is possibly TRBD1 (5 bases). The CDR3 totals 14 residues. Germline-derived CDR1 and CDR2 are SGHNT and YENEEA. Deletions cut 1 base from V and 3 bases from J, with 10 bases between. CDR3 residues: CASSLGPTDYEQYF. CDR3 in DNA: TGTGCCAGCAGCTTAGGACCGACAGACTACGAGCAGTACTTC.

This clonotype was counted a few times. This rearrangement joins TRBV11-2 to TRBJ2-1, with a possible D match to TRBD1 (5 bases). Trimming left V 5 bases short and J 9 bases short, with 29 bases between. CDR1 and CDR2 from the germline V gene are SGHAT and FQNNGV. The CDR3 sequence is 18 residues long. The CDR3, as DNA: TGTGCCAGCAGCCATCCGTCCTACAGGAGAAGAAGCGCTGGTGAGCAGTTCTTC. Translation gives CASSHPSYRRRSAGEQFF.

Points on this clonotype: This may stem from a read error, because a much larger clone lies one nucleotide away. The chain joins TRBV4-1 to TRBJ1-1; a possible D gene is TRBD1 (6 bases). This CDR3 spans 15 amino acids. Germline V gene data show CDR1 as MGHRA and CDR2 as YSYEKL. V was shortened by 4 bases and J by 9 bases, with 21 bases between the two germline ends. The chain's CDR3 is CASSRPGGRVAKAFF. The CDR3 bases are TGCGCCAGCAGCCGCCCTGGGGGCAGGGTGGCTAAAGCTTTCTTT.

This clonotype has ten or more counts. V is TRBV29-1 and J is TRBJ2-7; D is ambiguous. The length of the CDR3 is 11 residues. Germline CDR1 and CDR2: SQVTM and ANQGSEA. Trimming removed 4 bases from V and 0 bases from J, with 4 bases in between. In DNA form, the CDR3 reads TGCAGCGTTGGGGGCTCCTACGAGCAGTACTTC. It translates to CSVGGSYEQYF.

This clonotype was seen more than once but under ten times. This rearrangement joins TRBV6-5 to TRBJ2-1, with D uncertain. Germline V gene data show CDR1 as MNHEY and CDR2 as SVGAGI. The CDR3 is made up of 11 amino acids. The V gene lost 6 bases and the J gene lost 6 bases, with 6 bases spanning the gap. The CDR3 loop reads CASSQTNEQFF. As DNA, the CDR3 is TGTGCCAGCAGCCAGACCAATGAGCAGTTCTTC.

This clonotype was observed a few times. The chain carries TRBV5-1 and TRBJ2-3; possibly TRBD2 for D (6 bases). CDR1 is SGHRS, CDR2 YFSETQ, per germline. This CDR3 is 15 amino acids long. V lost 2 bases and J 3 bases, leaving 13 bases between the germline ends. The DNA of the CDR3 is TGCGCCAGCAGCTTAGCGGGCCTCCTTACAGATACGCAGTATTTT. Protein sequence: CASSLAGLLTDTQYF.

Only a few counts were recorded for this clonotype. The chain is built from TRBV7-7 and TRBJ2-1; 10 bases are a match to TRBD1. Trimming cost V 1 base and J 6 bases; bases outside gene matches: 6. Looked up from germline, CDR1 is SSHAT and CDR2 is FNYEAQ (reference sequence). This CDR3 contains 16 residues. Here the CDR3 reads CASSLDFGTGVNEQFF. For the CDR3, the DNA is TGTGCCAGCAGCTTAGATTTTGGGACAGGGGTCAATGAGCAGTTCTTC. Based on the CDR3 plus reference TRBV7-7 and TRBJ2-1, the full variable domain is GAGVSQSPRYKVTKRGQDVTLRCDPISSHATLYWYQQALGQGPEFLTYFNYEAQPDKSGLPSDRFSAERPEGSISTLTIQRTEQRDSAMYRCASSLDFGTGVNEQFFGPGTRLTVL.

Note on this clonotype: The junction shows a germline mismatch at one end, possibly a read error. The rearrangement links TRBV4-1 to TRBJ1-2; unclear D gene. Germline values: CDR1 MGHRA, CDR2 YSYEKL. The CDR3 totals 17 residues. CDR3 sequence reads: CASSQAPRTGRNYCYTF. The CDR3 DNA is TGCGCCAGCAGCCAAGCCCCTCGGACCGGGAGGAACTATTGCTACACCTTC.

This clonotype occurred many times. This chain links TRBV7-2 with TRBJ2-7; TRBD1 might be the D (5 bases). V was clipped by 6 bases and J by 3 bases, with 15 bases between them. The germline CDR1 and CDR2 sequences are SGHTA and FQGNSA. CDR3 size: 14 residues. The CDR3 spells CASSRGHPLYEQYF. CDR3 coding DNA: TGTGCCAGCAGTAGGGGCCACCCCCTCTACGAGCAGTACTTC.

This clonotype was counted a few times. The chain carries TRBV20-1 and TRBJ1-1; D is possibly TRBD1 (5 bases). In germline, CDR1 is DFQATT, CDR2 SNEGSKA (reference sequence). V lost 5 bases, J lost 3 bases, and 13 bases lay in between. There are 13 residues in the CDR3. CDR3 region: CSAGKGGDTEAFF. The CDR3 nucleotides are TGCAGTGCTGGAAAGGGAGGGGACACTGAAGCTTTCTTT.

This clonotype was counted a few times. The chain employs TRBV2 and TRBJ2-7; D gene unclear. The CDR3 totals 11 residues. Germline V gives CDR1 SNHLY, CDR2 FYNNEI. Trimming took off 6 bases at V and 0 bases at J, with 3 bases between the two ends. For the CDR3, the DNA is TGTGCCAGCAGGAGCTCCTACGAGCAGTACTTC. It is translated as CASRSSYEQYF. Drawing the rest from reference TRBV2 and TRBJ2-7, the complete variable domain is EPEVTQTPSHQVTQMGQEVILRCVPISNHLYFYWYRQILGQKVEFLVSFYNNEISEKSEIFDDQFSVERPDGSNFTLKIRSTKLEDSAMYFCASRSSYEQYFGPGTRLTVT.